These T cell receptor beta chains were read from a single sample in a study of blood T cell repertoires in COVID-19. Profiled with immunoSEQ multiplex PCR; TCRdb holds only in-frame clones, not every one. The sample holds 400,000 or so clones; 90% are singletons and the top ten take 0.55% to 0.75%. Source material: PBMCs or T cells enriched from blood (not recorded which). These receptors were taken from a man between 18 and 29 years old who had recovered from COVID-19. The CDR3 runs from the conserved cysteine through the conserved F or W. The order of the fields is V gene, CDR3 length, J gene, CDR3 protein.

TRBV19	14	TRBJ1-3	CASSMRVERNTIYF
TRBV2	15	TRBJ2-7	CASSALLAGVSEQYF
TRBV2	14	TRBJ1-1	CASSEQGVNTEAFF
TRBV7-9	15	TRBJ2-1	CASSPSGVSYNEQFF
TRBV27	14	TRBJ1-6	CASRGTGPDSPLHF
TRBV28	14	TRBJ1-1	CASSLPEMNTEAFF
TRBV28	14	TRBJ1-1	CASTTTGGVAEAFF
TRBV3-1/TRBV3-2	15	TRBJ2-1	CASSNRGQGANEQFF
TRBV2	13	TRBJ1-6	CASSGARNSPLHF
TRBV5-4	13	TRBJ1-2	CASSLETLSGYTF
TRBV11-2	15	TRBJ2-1	CASSHSGGAFSEQFF
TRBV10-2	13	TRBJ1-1	CASSSGVRAEAFF
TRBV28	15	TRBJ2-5	CASSLGREPRETQYF
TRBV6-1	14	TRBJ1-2	CASSDGTGGYGYTF
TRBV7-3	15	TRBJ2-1	CASSATSGSYNEQFF
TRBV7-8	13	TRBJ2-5	CASKARGQETQYF
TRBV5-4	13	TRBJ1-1	CASSSRPTVEAFF
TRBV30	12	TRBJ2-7	CAWSPNSYEQYF
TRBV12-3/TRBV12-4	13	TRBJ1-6	CASGSSGRAPLHF
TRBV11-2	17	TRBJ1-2	CASSLADRGRRNYGYTF